This T cell receptor beta chain originates from a study of cytotoxic CD8 clonotypes in ibrutinib-treated CLL (dated by TCRdb to about 2021). Notes on the research overall: The cohort was composed of 11 relapsed/refractory and fewer than 16 treatment-naive patients; IGHV unmutated status was identified in approximately 18 patients. Partial responses were observed in roughly 25 patients and complete responses in 2; after a median follow-up of around 68 months, remission was maintained in 15 or so patients and progression was observed in some twelve. The response samples were drawn at a median of roughly twelve months into treatment, with a range of roughly 6 to 36 months. On average, each sample had a few hundred thousand productive templates and tens of thousands of productive rearrangements. Of the approximately 87 participants in the trial, about 26 had longitudinal samples available. Cryopreserved peripheral blood mononuclear cells were collected at three points: before therapy, at response, and at either sustained remission or disease progression. Every sample from remission and from progressive disease was obtained while the patients were still on ibrutinib.

The goal of deep resolution MiSeq sequencing was a depth between 1 in 1 million and 1 in 200,000 T cells, and coverage averaged 10x per clonotype. The immunoSEQ hsTCRB Kit was used to generate the TCR beta libraries. For the original study's pipeline: Data were analyzed with ImmunoSEQ Data Assistant and ImmunoSEQ Analyzer, with V, D and J genes assigned per IMGT definitions. Clonality, which ranges from 0 to 1, was calculated as one minus the normalized Shannon entropy of productive rearrangement frequencies. Only overrepresented clonotypes making up at least 0.05% of the repertoire of each patient were included in the public clonotype analysis. Repertoires from approximately 13 age-matched healthy donors in immuneACCESS were used as clonality controls. The source is immuneACCESS, and TCRdb retained only in-frame sequences with V and J called. Part of the clones is not carried over; for the studies checked, unresolved V genes explain less than half of this, and the remainder is unexplained. That table supplies the V and J calls and clone size; D and trimming were determined from the DNA. The sample records more than 200,000 clones, more than 75% of which are singletons. The top ten clones comprise 11% of the sample.

V loses 0 bases, J loses 2 bases, and the germline ends lie 13 bases apart. The cysteine opens and the phenylalanine closes a CDR3 of 16 amino acids. The CDR3 DNA has 48 bases and is translated from base 1. CDR1 MNHEY and CDR2 SVGAGI are derived from the germline V gene. To note about this clone: Its binding antigen is unknown. It has no much larger one-base neighbor in the sample; base qualities were not kept.

General conclusions and limits of the study: At ibrutinib response clonality went up, during sustained remission it held steady, and at progression it dropped back toward baseline. Public clonotypes were found to be uncommon and were observed to contract or remain stable during treatment; the increase in clonality was shown to reflect expansion of private clonotypes at ibrutinib response. Sustained-remission and progressing patients did not have matched sampling times, and lymph node repertoires were not examined. Baseline clonality exceeded that of age-matched healthy donors and correlated strongly with circulating CD8+ T-cell counts.

Interpreted using the paper, the time point label stands for: approximately eleven months on ibrutinib. For TCR beta library preparation, roughly 2 micrograms of genomic DNA were isolated from cryopreserved PBMCs. High-throughput TCR beta sequencing was performed on longitudinal blood samples from CLL patients receiving ibrutinib monotherapy. Patients were enrolled in a phase 2 open-label single-center ibrutinib monotherapy trial. Recombination linked TRBV6-5 to TRBJ2-5; the D gene remains uncertain. The sequence was obtained from a human donor with chronic lymphocytic leukemia. The sample here was PBMCs, taken after 12 months of ibrutinib treatment. The nucleotide sequence is TGTGCCAGCAGTTACTCGAACAGTTTGGGGCAAGAGACCCAGTACTTC. The resulting protein is CASSYSNSLGQETQYF.